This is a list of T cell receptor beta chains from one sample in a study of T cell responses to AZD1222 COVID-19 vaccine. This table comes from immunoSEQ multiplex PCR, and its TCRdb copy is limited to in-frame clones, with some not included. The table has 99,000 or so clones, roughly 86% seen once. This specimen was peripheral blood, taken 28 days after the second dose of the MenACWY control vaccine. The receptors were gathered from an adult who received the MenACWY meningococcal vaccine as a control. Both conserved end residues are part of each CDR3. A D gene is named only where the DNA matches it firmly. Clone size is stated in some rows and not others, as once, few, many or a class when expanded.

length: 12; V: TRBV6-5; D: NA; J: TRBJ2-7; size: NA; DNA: TGTGCCAGCAGTTACCGGGTCGGCGAGCAGTACTTC; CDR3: CASSYRVGEQYF
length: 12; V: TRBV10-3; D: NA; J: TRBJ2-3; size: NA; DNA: TGTGCCATCAGTGAGAGTAGGGATACGCAGTATTTT; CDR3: CAISESRDTQYF
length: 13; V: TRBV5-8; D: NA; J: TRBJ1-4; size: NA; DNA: TGTGCCAGCAGCAAGGACACGAATGAAAAACTGTTTTTT; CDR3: CASSKDTNEKLFF
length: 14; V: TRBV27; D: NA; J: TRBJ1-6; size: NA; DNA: TGTGCCAGCAGTTTACAAGGGGCCAATTCACCCCTCCACTTT; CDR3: CASSLQGANSPLHF
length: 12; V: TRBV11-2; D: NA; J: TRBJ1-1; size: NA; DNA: TGTGCCAGCAGCCGCCCCGGCGGGGAAGCTTTCTTT; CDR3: CASSRPGGEAFF
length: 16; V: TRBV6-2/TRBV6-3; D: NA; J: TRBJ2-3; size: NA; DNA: TGTGCCAGCAGTTACGGACGAGTATGGATGAGCGATACGCAGTATTTT; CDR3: CASSYGRVWMSDTQYF
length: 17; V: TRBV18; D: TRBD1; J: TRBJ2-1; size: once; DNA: TGTGCCAGCTCACCACCTCTAGGGACAGGGGACGGGGATGAGCAGTTCTTC; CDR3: CASSPPLGTGDGDEQFF
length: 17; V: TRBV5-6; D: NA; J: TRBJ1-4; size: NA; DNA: TGTGCCAGCAGCCAGACTCCAGGGGAGTCAGCTAATGAAAAACTGTTTTTT; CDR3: CASSQTPGESANEKLFF
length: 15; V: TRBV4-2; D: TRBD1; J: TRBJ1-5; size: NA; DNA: TGTGCCAGCAGCTATGGGACAGGGGAACCTCAGCCCCAGCATTTT; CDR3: CASSYGTGEPQPQHF
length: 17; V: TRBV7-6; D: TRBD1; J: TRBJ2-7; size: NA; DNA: TGTGCCAGCAGCTCCCGTGGACAGGGGAAGGGTTCCTACGAGCAGTACTTC; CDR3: CASSSRGQGKGSYEQYF
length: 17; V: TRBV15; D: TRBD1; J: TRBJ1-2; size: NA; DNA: TGTGCCACCAGCAGAGCCAAAGGGCCAGGGGGCGGCTATGGCTACACCTTC; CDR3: CATSRAKGPGGGYGYTF
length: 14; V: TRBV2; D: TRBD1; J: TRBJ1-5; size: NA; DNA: TGTGCCAGCAGGAGACAGGGGGCCGGTCAGCCCCAGCATTTT; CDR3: CASRRQGAGQPQHF
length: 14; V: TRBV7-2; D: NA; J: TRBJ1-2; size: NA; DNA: TGTGCCAGCAGCTCCCAGGGGTTCGGCTATGGCTACACCTTC; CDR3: CASSSQGFGYGYTF
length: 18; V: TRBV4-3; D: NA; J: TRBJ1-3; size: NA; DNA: TGCGCCAGCAGCCAAGCTTATGGACCGCTCAACTCTGGAAACACCATATATTTT; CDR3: CASSQAYGPLNSGNTIYF
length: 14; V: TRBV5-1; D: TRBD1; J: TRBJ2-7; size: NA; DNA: TGCGCCAGCAGGAGGGGACAGGGGCTCAACGAGCAGTACTTC; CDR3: CASRRGQGLNEQYF
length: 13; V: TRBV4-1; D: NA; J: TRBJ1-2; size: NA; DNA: TGCGCCAGCAGCCCGGGGGACGGCTATGGCTACACCTTC; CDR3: CASSPGDGYGYTF
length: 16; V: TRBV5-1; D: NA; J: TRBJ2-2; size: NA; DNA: TGCGCCAGCAGCACCGCGGCGACTTCTAACACCGGGGAGCTGTTTTTT; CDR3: CASSTAATSNTGELFF
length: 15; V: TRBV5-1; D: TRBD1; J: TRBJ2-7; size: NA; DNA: TGCGCCAGCAGCCCCAGGGACAGTAGAAGTTCCGAGCAGTACTTC; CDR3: CASSPRDSRSSEQYF
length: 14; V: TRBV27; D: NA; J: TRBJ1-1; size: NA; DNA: TGTGCCAGCAGTTTAACCCCGGGGGACACTGAAGCTTTCTTT; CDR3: CASSLTPGDTEAFF
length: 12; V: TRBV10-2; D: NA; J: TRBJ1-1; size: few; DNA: TGCGCCAGTGGCCATATGAACACTGAAGCTTTCTTT; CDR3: CASGHMNTEAFF
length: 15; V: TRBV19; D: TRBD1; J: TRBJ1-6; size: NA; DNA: TGTGCCAGTAGTCCCCCGGGACAGGGCGGTTCACCCCTCCACTTT; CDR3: CASSPPGQGGSPLHF
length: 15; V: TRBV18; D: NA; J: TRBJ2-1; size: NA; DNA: TGTGCCAGCTCACGGGACCGTCTCGCCAGTAGTGAGCAGTTCTTC; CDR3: CASSRDRLASSEQFF
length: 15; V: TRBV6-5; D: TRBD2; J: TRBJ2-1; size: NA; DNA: TGTGCCAGCAGTTCCCTAGCGGGGGTCACTAATGAGCAGTTCTTC; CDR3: CASSSLAGVTNEQFF
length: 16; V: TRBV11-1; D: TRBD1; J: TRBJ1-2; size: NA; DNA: TGTGCCAGCAGCTCCGGACAGGGGCGAGCTAACTATGGCTACACCTTC; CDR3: CASSSGQGRANYGYTF
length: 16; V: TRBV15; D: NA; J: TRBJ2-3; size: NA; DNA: TGTGCCACCAGCAGAGAAAGGGAACCTAGCACAGATACGCAGTATTTT; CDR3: CATSREREPSTDTQYF
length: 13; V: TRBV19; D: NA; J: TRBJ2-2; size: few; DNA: TGTGCCAGTAGTTATCGCTACACCGGGGAGCTGTTTTTT; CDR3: CASSYRYTGELFF
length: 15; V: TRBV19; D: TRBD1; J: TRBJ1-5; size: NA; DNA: TGTGCCAGTAGTAGCGGACAGGGTGGAAATCAGCCCCAGCATTTT; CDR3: CASSSGQGGNQPQHF
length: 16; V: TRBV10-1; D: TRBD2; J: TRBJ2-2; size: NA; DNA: TGCGCCAGCAGTGAGGTCCGGGGGGCGAACACCGGGGAGCTGTTTTTT; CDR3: CASSEVRGANTGELFF